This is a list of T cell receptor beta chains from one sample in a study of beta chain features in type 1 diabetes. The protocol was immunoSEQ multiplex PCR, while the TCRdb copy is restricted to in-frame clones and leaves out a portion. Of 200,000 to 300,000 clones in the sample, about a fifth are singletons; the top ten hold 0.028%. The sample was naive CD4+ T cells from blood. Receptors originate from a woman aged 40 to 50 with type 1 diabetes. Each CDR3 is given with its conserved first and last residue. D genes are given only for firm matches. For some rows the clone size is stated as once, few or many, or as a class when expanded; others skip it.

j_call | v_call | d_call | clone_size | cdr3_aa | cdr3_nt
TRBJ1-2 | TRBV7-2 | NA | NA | CASTNGQTMYGYTF | TGTGCCAGCACCAACGGACAGACCATGTATGGCTACACCTTC
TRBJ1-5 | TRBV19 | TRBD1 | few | CASSNRDRGFNQPQHF | TGTGCCAGTAGTAATAGGGACAGGGGATTCAATCAGCCCCAGCATTTT
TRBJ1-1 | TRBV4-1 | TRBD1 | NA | CASSQGGTGLNTEAFF | TGCGCCAGCAGCCAAGGGGGGACAGGGTTGAACACTGAAGCTTTCTTT
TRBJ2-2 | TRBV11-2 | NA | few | CASSSLRTFLPGELFF | TGTGCCAGCAGCTCGCTACGGACATTCTTACCCGGGGAGCTGTTTTTT
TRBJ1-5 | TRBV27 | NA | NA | CASRSGRDLPYSNQPQHF | TGTGCCAGCAGATCAGGCAGGGATCTTCCTTATAGCAATCAGCCCCAGCATTTT
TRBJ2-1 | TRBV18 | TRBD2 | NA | CASSLNGLAEQFF | TGTGCCAGCTCACTCAACGGACTAGCGGAGCAGTTCTTC
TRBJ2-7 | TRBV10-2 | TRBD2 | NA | CATRVAGVAYEQYF | TGCGCCACCAGGGTAGCGGGAGTAGCATACGAGCAGTACTTC
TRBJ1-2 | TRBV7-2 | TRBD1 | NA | CASSPDRLNYGVTF | TGTGCCAGCAGCCCGGACAGGCTTAACTATGGAGTTACCTTC
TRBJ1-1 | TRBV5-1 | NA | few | CASSPQVNTEAFF | TGCGCCAGCAGCCCCCAGGTGAACACTGAAGCTTTCTTT
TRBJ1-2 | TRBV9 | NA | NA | CASSVAGGHYGYTF | TGTGCCAGCAGCGTAGCGGGGGGCCACTATGGCTACACCTTC
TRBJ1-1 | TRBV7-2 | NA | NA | CASSLSTGNTEAFF | TGTGCCAGCAGCTTATCAACAGGAAACACTGAAGCTTTCTTT
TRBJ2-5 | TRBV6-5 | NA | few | CASSSGRAQYF | TGTGCCAGCAGCTCCGGGCGGGCCCAGTACTTC
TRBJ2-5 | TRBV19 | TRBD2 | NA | CASSGLAGVETQYF | TGTGCCAGTAGCGGACTAGCGGGAGTAGAGACCCAGTACTTC
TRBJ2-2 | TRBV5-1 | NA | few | CASSLGTVNTGELFF | TGCGCCAGCAGCTTGGGGACAGTGAACACCGGGGAGCTGTTTTTT
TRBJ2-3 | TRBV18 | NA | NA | CASSPSIGDSSTDTQYF | TGTGCCAGCTCACCCTCGATTGGGGACTCTAGCACAGATACGCAGTATTTT
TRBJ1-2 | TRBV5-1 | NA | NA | CASSLGRGPVSSYGYTF | TGCGCCAGCAGCTTGGGAAGAGGGCCTGTTTCTAGTTATGGCTACACCTTC
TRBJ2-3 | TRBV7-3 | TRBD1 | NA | CASSPYRGTTDTQYF | TGTGCCAGCAGCCCCTACAGGGGAACCACAGATACGCAGTATTTT
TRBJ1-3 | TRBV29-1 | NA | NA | CSVEDLGPPGNTIYF | TGCAGCGTTGAAGATCTGGGGCCCCCTGGAAACACCATATATTTT
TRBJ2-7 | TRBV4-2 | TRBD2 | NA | CASSQDPGLAFYEQYF | TGTGCCAGCAGCCAAGATCCGGGACTAGCCTTCTACGAGCAGTACTTC
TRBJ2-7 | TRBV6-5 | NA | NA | CASSYSAGREQYF | TGTGCCAGCAGTTACAGCGCGGGGAGGGAGCAGTACTTC
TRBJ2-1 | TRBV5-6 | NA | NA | CASSRIGGLNNEQFF | TGTGCCAGCAGCCGGATAGGAGGTTTGAACAATGAGCAGTTCTTC
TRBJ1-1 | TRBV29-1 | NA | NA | CSAVPILATEAFF | TGCAGCGCTGTTCCCATTCTGGCCACTGAAGCTTTCTTT
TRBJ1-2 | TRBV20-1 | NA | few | CSARQGSGYTF | TGCAGTGCTAGACAGGGGTCTGGCTACACCTTC
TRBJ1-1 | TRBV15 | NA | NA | CATSQTANTEAFF | TGTGCCACCAGCCAAACAGCGAACACTGAAGCTTTCTTT
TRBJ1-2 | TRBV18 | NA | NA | CASSPLQGSGYTF | TGTGCCAGCTCACCGTTACAGGGAAGTGGCTACACCTTC
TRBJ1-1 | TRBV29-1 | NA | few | CSVRGNTEAFF | TGCAGCGTAAGAGGGAACACTGAAGCTTTCTTT
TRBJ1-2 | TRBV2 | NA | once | CASPSGNRYGYTF | TGTGCCAGCCCCTCAGGGAACCGCTATGGCTACACCTTC
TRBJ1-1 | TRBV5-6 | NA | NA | CASSLYQTEAFF | TGTGCCAGCAGCTTGTATCAGACTGAAGCTTTCTTT
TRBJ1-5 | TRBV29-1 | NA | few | CSAGSNQPQHF | TGCAGCGCGGGTAGCAATCAGCCCCAGCATTTT
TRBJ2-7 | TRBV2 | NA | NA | CASRDDRSYYEQYF | TGTGCCAGCAGGGACGACAGGAGTTATTACGAGCAGTACTTC
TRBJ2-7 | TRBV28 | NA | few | CARSASVGDTDYEQYF | TGTGCCCGGAGTGCATCCGTGGGGGACACTGACTACGAGCAGTACTTC
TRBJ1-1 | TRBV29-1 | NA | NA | CSVAQGFTEAFF | TGCAGCGTTGCACAGGGATTCACTGAAGCTTTCTTT
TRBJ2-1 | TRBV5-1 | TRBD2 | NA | CASSLPGTSFAEQFF | TGCGCCAGCAGCTTGCCCGGGACTAGTTTCGCTGAGCAGTTCTTC
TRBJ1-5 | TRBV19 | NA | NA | CASRTGSNQPQHF | TGTGCCAGTAGGACGGGTAGCAATCAGCCCCAGCATTTT
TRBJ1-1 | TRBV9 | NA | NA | CASSVETGNTEAFF | TGTGCCAGCAGCGTAGAGACAGGTAATACTGAAGCTTTCTTT
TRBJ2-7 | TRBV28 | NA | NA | CASSLWDTRSHEQYF | TGTGCCAGCAGTTTATGGGACACCAGGAGCCACGAGCAGTACTTC
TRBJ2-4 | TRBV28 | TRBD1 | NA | CASSPGTALNIQYF | TGTGCCAGCAGTCCCGGGACAGCACTAAACATTCAGTACTTC
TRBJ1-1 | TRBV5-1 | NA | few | CASSLSSGPNTEAFF | TGCGCCAGCAGCTTGAGTTCAGGGCCGAACACTGAAGCTTTCTTT
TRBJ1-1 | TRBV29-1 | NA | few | CSVVSGMNTEAFF | TGCAGCGTTGTATCGGGGATGAACACTGAAGCTTTCTTT
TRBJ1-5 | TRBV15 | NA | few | CATSRDRSGAQPQHF | TGTGCCACCAGCAGAGATAGGTCAGGGGCTCAGCCCCAGCATTTT
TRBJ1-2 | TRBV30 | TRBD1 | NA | CAWETGQTRYGYTF | TGTGCCTGGGAAACGGGACAGACCCGCTATGGCTACACCTTC
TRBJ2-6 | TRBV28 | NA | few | CASSGQGTGANVLTF | TGTGCCAGCAGTGGTCAGGGGACCGGGGCCAACGTCCTGACTTTC
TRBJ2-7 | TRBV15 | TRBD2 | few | CATSRDHGRMEEQYF | TGTGCCACCAGCAGAGATCACGGGAGGATGGAGGAGCAGTACTTC
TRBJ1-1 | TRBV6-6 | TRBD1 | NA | CASSWGQGGTEAFF | TGTGCCAGCAGTTGGGGACAGGGGGGCACTGAAGCTTTCTTT
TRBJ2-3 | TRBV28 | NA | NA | CASRRGGGVDTQYF | TGTGCCAGCAGAAGAGGAGGGGGCGTAGATACGCAGTATTTT
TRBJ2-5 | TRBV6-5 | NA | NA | CASTLLPGETQYF | TGTGCCAGCACCCTCCTACCCGGGGAGACCCAGTACTTC